The rows below give T cell receptor beta chains drawn from one sample of a study of blood T cell repertoires in COVID-19. Profiled with immunoSEQ multiplex PCR; TCRdb holds only in-frame clones, not every one. The repertoire holds 110,000 to 150,000 clones, with roughly four fifths as singletons. Sequences were obtained from peripheral blood. The source of these receptors is a woman aged 80 or over with acute or convalescent COVID-19. Both conserved end residues are part of each CDR3. D genes are given only for firm matches. Clone size is shown for a subset of rows, as once, few, many or a class of expanded clone.

abundance: .; j_gene: TRBJ2-3; v_gene: TRBV6-2/TRBV6-3; d_gene: TRBD2; CDR3aa: CASSYPSTSASRSRTDTQYF; CDR3nt: TGTGCCAGCAGTTACCCCTCCACTAGCGCCTCTAGAAGTCGCACAGATACGCAGTATTTT
abundance: .; j_gene: TRBJ2-1; v_gene: TRBV11-2; d_gene: .; CDR3aa: CASSARAGQDNEQFF; CDR3nt: TGTGCCAGCAGCGCACGGGCGGGGCAAGATAATGAGCAGTTCTTC
abundance: .; j_gene: TRBJ2-5; v_gene: TRBV29-1; d_gene: TRBD1; CDR3aa: CSVEEWRDRGETQYF; CDR3nt: TGCAGCGTTGAAGAGTGGCGGGACAGGGGGGAGACCCAGTACTTC
abundance: .; j_gene: TRBJ1-5; v_gene: TRBV7-2; d_gene: .; CDR3aa: CASSLAPVRNQPQHF; CDR3nt: TGTGCCAGCAGCTTAGCTCCGGTACGTAATCAGCCCCAGCATTTT
abundance: .; j_gene: TRBJ1-5; v_gene: TRBV2; d_gene: .; CDR3aa: CASSDRGGRPNQPQHF; CDR3nt: TGTGCCAGCAGTGATCGCGGGGGGAGGCCCAATCAGCCCCAGCATTTT
abundance: .; j_gene: TRBJ1-4; v_gene: TRBV28; d_gene: .; CDR3aa: CASSHPPYRTNEKLFF; CDR3nt: TGTGCCAGCAGTCATCCCCCCTATCGAACTAATGAAAAACTGTTTTTT
abundance: once; j_gene: TRBJ1-5; v_gene: TRBV19; d_gene: .; CDR3aa: CASSTADRGSNQPQHF; CDR3nt: TGTGCCAGTAGTACAGCCGACAGAGGTAGCAATCAGCCCCAGCATTTT
abundance: .; j_gene: TRBJ2-2; v_gene: TRBV29-1; d_gene: .; CDR3aa: CSARYRGGTGELFF; CDR3nt: TGCAGCGCTCGATACCGGGGTGGCACCGGGGAGCTGTTTTTT
abundance: .; j_gene: TRBJ1-2; v_gene: TRBV19; d_gene: .; CDR3aa: CASSIRGGYTF; CDR3nt: TGTGCCAGTAGTATACGAGGTGGCTACACCTTC
abundance: .; j_gene: TRBJ1-1; v_gene: TRBV12-3/TRBV12-4; d_gene: TRBD1; CDR3aa: CASSLGDRKAFF; CDR3nt: TGTGCCAGCAGTCTCGGGGACAGGAAAGCTTTCTTT
abundance: .; j_gene: TRBJ2-5; v_gene: TRBV11-2; d_gene: .; CDR3aa: CASSLGAGYQETQYF; CDR3nt: TGTGCCAGCAGCTTGGGCGCTGGTTACCAAGAGACCCAGTACTTC
abundance: .; j_gene: TRBJ2-3; v_gene: TRBV19; d_gene: TRBD1; CDR3aa: CASSPRTGKSTDTQYF; CDR3nt: TGTGCCAGTAGTCCACGGACAGGGAAGAGCACAGATACGCAGTATTTT
abundance: once; j_gene: TRBJ1-1; v_gene: TRBV30; d_gene: .; CDR3aa: CAWSQGGTEAFF; CDR3nt: TGTGCCTGGAGCCAGGGTGGTACTGAAGCTTTCTTT
abundance: .; j_gene: TRBJ2-3; v_gene: TRBV3-1/TRBV3-2; d_gene: TRBD2; CDR3aa: CASSRRRGVDTQYF; CDR3nt: TGTGCCAGCAGCCGGAGGCGGGGGGTAGATACGCAGTATTTT
abundance: .; j_gene: TRBJ2-7; v_gene: TRBV11-2; d_gene: TRBD1; CDR3aa: CASSLNWQGADEQYF; CDR3nt: TGTGCCAGCAGCTTAAATTGGCAGGGGGCGGACGAGCAGTACTTC
abundance: once; j_gene: TRBJ1-1; v_gene: TRBV2; d_gene: .; CDR3aa: CASSLDTEAFF; CDR3nt: TGTGCCAGCAGTCTCGACACTGAAGCTTTCTTT
abundance: .; j_gene: TRBJ1-1; v_gene: TRBV4-2; d_gene: .; CDR3aa: CASSQDVARGSGEAFF; CDR3nt: TGTGCCAGCAGCCAAGATGTAGCCCGAGGGTCCGGTGAAGCTTTCTTT
abundance: .; j_gene: TRBJ2-7; v_gene: TRBV29-1; d_gene: .; CDR3aa: CSALKLAGIDYEQYF; CDR3nt: TGCAGCGCCCTGAAACTAGCCGGCATAGACTACGAGCAGTACTTC
abundance: .; j_gene: TRBJ2-7; v_gene: TRBV29-1; d_gene: .; CDR3aa: CSAAQGISYEQYF; CDR3nt: TGCAGCGCAGCGCAGGGGATCTCCTACGAGCAGTACTTC
abundance: .; j_gene: TRBJ1-2; v_gene: TRBV4-1; d_gene: TRBD1; CDR3aa: CASSQDGTGIYGYTF; CDR3nt: TGCGCCAGCAGCCAAGATGGGACAGGGATATATGGCTACACCTTC
abundance: few; j_gene: TRBJ1-1; v_gene: TRBV6-2/TRBV6-3; d_gene: .; CDR3aa: CASSYLVSKSAGEETEAFF; CDR3nt: TGTGCCAGCAGTTACCTAGTCTCGAAGTCGGCAGGGGAAGAAACTGAAGCTTTCTTT
abundance: .; j_gene: TRBJ1-6; v_gene: TRBV7-3; d_gene: TRBD1; CDR3aa: CASSTTGARSPLHF; CDR3nt: TGTGCCAGCAGCACCACAGGGGCCAGATCACCCCTCCACTTT
abundance: .; j_gene: TRBJ1-1; v_gene: TRBV28; d_gene: TRBD1; CDR3aa: CASSLDRVSGTEAFF; CDR3nt: TGTGCCAGCAGTTTAGACAGGGTATCGGGGACTGAAGCTTTCTTT
abundance: .; j_gene: TRBJ1-5; v_gene: TRBV7-6; d_gene: .; CDR3aa: CASSLAAGRGNQPQHF; CDR3nt: TGTGCCAGCAGCTTAGCGGCAGGGAGGGGCAATCAGCCCCAGCATTTT
abundance: .; j_gene: TRBJ1-5; v_gene: TRBV12-3/TRBV12-4; d_gene: .; CDR3aa: CASSSQAMAQHF; CDR3nt: TGTGCCAGCAGTTCACAGGCCATGGCCCAGCATTTT
abundance: .; j_gene: TRBJ1-2; v_gene: TRBV30; d_gene: .; CDR3aa: CAWSSKDRSYGYTF; CDR3nt: TGTGCCTGGAGTTCAAAAGACAGAAGTTATGGCTACACCTTC